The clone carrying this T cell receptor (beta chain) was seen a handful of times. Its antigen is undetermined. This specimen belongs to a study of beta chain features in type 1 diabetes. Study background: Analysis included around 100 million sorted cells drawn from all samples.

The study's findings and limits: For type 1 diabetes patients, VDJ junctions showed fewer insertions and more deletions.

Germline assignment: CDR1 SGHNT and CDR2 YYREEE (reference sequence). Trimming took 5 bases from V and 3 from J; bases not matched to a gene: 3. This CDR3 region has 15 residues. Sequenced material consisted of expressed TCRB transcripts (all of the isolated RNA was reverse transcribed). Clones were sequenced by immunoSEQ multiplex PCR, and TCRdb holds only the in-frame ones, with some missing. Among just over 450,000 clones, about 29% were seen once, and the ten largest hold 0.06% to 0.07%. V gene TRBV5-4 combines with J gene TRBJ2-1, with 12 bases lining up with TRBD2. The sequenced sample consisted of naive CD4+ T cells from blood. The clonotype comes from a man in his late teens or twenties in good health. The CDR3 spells CASRQTSGSYNEQFF. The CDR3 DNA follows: TGTGCCAGCAGGCAGACTAGCGGGAGCTACAATGAGCAGTTCTTC.